Following are 23 T cell receptor beta chains from one sample sequenced in a study of tumor-infiltrating lymphocytes in primary liver carcinoma. A constant-region primer primed TCR beta cDNA synthesis from about 530 ng of total RNA. Three nested multiplex PCR rounds, a slightly modified ARM-PCR, produced the libraries for TCR beta. Investigators reported that the first two PCR rounds, at 10 to 11 cycles each, used TRBV1-TRBV30 forward primers with a C-beta reverse primer. From the multiplex PCR reads, TCRdb called clonotypes with MiXCR, one entry per CDR3 protein. Among some 200,000 distinct CDR3 sequences listed, approximately 64% were seen once. The source of the blood RNA was unsorted whole blood, and germline DNA was extracted as well. Specimen: peripheral blood. These receptors were obtained from a woman aged 55-70 years with primary liver carcinoma and hepatitis B virus infection.

Comments on this clonotype: This sequence may be a read error, since a much larger clone differs from it by one base. This chain links TRBV6-5 with TRBJ1-1; D not certain. CDR1 is MNHEY and CDR2 is SVGAGI in the germline V gene. V was pared by 6 bases and J by 7 bases, with 15 bases between. The CDR3 covers 13 residues. CDR3 residues: CASRSGWSFEAFF. The CDR3 DNA reads as TGTGCCAGCAGGTCCGGATGGAGCTTTGAAGCTTTCTTT.

A word on this clonotype: Since the CDR3 does not end with the conserved phenylalanine or tryptophan, this likely comes from a read error. The chain recombines TRBV29-1 with TRBJ1-2; a possible D gene is TRBD1 (5 bases). The CDR3 is 15 residues long. The V gene's germline CDR1 is SQVTM and CDR2 ANQGSEA. The CDR3 protein is CSFEEVKRGVQGYTV. The CDR3, as DNA: TGCAGCTTTGAAGAAGTGAAGCGGGGGGTACAAGGCTACACCGTC.

V gene TRBV11-3 combines with J gene TRBJ2-1; D is undetermined. Germline V lookup: CDR1 SGHNT, CDR2 YENEEA. The CDR3 has 14 residues. The CDR3 here is CASRLDNQVVEQFF. CDR3 bases: TGTGCTAGCCGCTTAGATAACCAAGTGGTGGAGCAGTTCTTC. Variable domain in full (rest from reference TRBV11-3 and TRBJ2-1): EAGVVQSPRYKIIEKKQPVAFWCNPISGHNTLYWYLQNLGQGPELLIRYENEEAVDDSQLPKDRFSAERLKGVDSTLKIQPAELGDSAVYLCASRLDNQVVEQFFGPGTRLTVL.

This clonotype showed up just a few times. A junction boundary mismatches the germline segment, possibly from a read error. CDR3 coding DNA: TGTGCCAGTAGCTTAAGATCTTCACCCCTCCACTTT. Translating gives CASSLRSSPLHF. The J gene is TRBJ1-6, the V gene TRBV7-8; no firm D call. This CDR3 is built from 12 residues. The germline CDR1 and CDR2 sequences are SGHVS and FQNEAQ.

This clonotype came up a few times. The rearrangement uses TRBV10-3 and TRBJ2-7; no definite D call. V was shortened by 0 bases and J by 7 bases, with 7 bases between the two germline ends. The CDR3 spans 12 residues. CDR1 ENHRY and CDR2 SYGVKD come from the germline V gene. The CDR3 spells CAISESAEEQYF. CDR3 DNA sequence: TGTGCCATCAGTGAGTCGGCCGAGGAGCAGTACTTC.

Comments on this clonotype: The junction shows a germline mismatch at one end, possibly a read error. The V and J genes are TRBV11-1 and TRBJ1-1; D unresolved. Germline V CDR1 and CDR2: SGHAT, FQDESV (reference sequence). The CDR3 length is 15 residues. CDR3 DNA: TGTGCCAACAGCTTATTCCGACGGATGTACACTGAAGCTTTCTTT. It encodes CANSLFRRMYTEAFF.

A word on this clonotype: A read error may produce the germline difference seen at one junction end. Here the CDR3 reads CASSWRLAGGWHEEFF. CDR3 DNA sequence: TGCGCCAGCAGCTGGAGACTAGCGGGAGGATGGCATGAGGAGTTCTTC. V is TRBV11-2 and J is TRBJ2-1; 13 bases fit TRBD2. CDR3 length equals 16 residues. In germline, CDR1 is SGHAT, CDR2 FQNNGV.

In its sample, this clonotype was seen a few times. With a much larger clone just one base away, this may be a read error. V usage is TRBV6-1 and J usage is TRBJ2-6; D is uncertain. Per germline, CDR1 MNHNS and CDR2 SASEGT. The CDR3 totals 16 residues. The V end was cut by 7 bases, the J end by 2 bases, with 15 bases between. The CDR3: CASNRIERTGANVLTF. The CDR3 DNA is TGTGCCAGCAACCGGATAGAAAGGACTGGGGCCAACGTCCTGACTTTC.

Regarding this clonotype: Given the absence of the conserved phenylalanine or tryptophan at the CDR3 end, a read error is likely. The CDR3 sequence: CASCHILNNNIQYL. CDR3 DNA: TGTGCCAGCTGCCACATTCTAAACAATAACATTCAGTACCTC. This sequence joins TRBV11-2 and TRBJ2-4; no clear D. CDR1 SGHAT and CDR2 FQNNGV come from the germline V gene. The CDR3 length is 14 residues. Trimming took off 8 bases at V and 7 bases at J, with 18 bases between the two ends.

This sequence joins TRBV11-1 and TRBJ2-1, with 11 bases lining up with TRBD2. Losses at the gene ends were 4 bases for V and 6 bases for J; bases not matched to a gene: 11. CDR1 SGHAT and CDR2 FQDESV come from the germline V gene (reference sequence). The length of the CDR3 is 17 residues. In nucleotides, the CDR3 is TGTGCCAGCAGCTCCATCATAGCGGGAGGGCCGTTCAATGAGCAGTTCTTC. Translation: CASSSIIAGGPFNEQFF.

As regards this clonotype: This may be a read error: a much more frequent sequence differs by one nucleotide. The CDR3 sequence is CASMSRSNQETQYF. In DNA form, the CDR3 reads TGCGCCAGCATGTCGCGCTCGAATCAAGAGACCCAGTACTTC. The chain carries TRBV10-2 and TRBJ2-5; D not resolved. Germline CDR1 is WSHSY and CDR2 is SAAADI. This CDR3 is built from 14 residues. The V gene lost 7 bases and the J gene lost 2 bases, with 14 bases spanning the gap.

The rearrangement uses TRBV11-2 and TRBJ2-7, with D possibly matching TRBD2 (6 bases). Trimming removed 0 bases at V and 7 bases at J, with 7 bases between. The CDR3 sequence is 12 residues long. In germline, CDR1 is SGHAT, CDR2 FQNNGV. Here the CDR3 DNA reads TGTGCCAGCAGCTTAGAGGACTATGAGCAGTACTTC. It translates to CASSLEDYEQYF.

The CDR3 coding sequence is TGCAGCGTTGAAGGTTGTCAGGGTGGACGGTATGACTGCACCTTC. Translated: CSVEGCQGGRYDCTF. This chain uses TRBV29-1 with TRBJ1-2; possibly TRBD1 for D (5 bases). Germline lookup yields CDR1 SQVTM and CDR2 ANQGSEA. Trimming left V 1 base short and J 13 bases short, with 25 bases between. This CDR3 has 15 residues.

This clonotype was picked up many times. This chain joins TRBV6-1 and TRBJ2-7; the match to TRBD1 covers 11 bases. V was clipped by 1 base and J by 2 bases; unmatched bases: 16. The CDR3 covers 20 residues. Per germline, CDR1 MNHNS and CDR2 SASEGT. CDR3 loop: CASSEGLIRDRGTGPYEQYF. For the CDR3, the DNA is TGTGCCAGCAGTGAAGGTCTTATTCGGGACAGGGGGACGGGACCCTACGAGCAGTACTTC.

In its sample, this clonotype was seen a few times. DNA for the CDR3: TGTGCCAGCACCCGTGGATTCCCACCTGAAGCTTTCTTT. The encoded protein is CASTRGFPPEAFF. The gene calls are TRBV28 and TRBJ1-1; D unclear. V shed 7 bases and J shed 6 bases, with 15 bases lying between them. This CDR3 region has 13 residues. Germline V lookup: CDR1 MDHEN, CDR2 SYDVKM. The full variable domain, with the rest looked up from reference TRBV28 and TRBJ1-1, is DVKVTQSSRYLVKRTGEKVFLECVQDMDHENMFWYRQDPGLGLRLIYFSYDVKMKEKGDIPEGYSVSREKKERFSLILESASTNQTSMYLCASTRGFPPEAFFGQGTRLTVV.

This chain connects TRBV7-9 to TRBJ1-1, with 7 bases fitting TRBD1. The CDR3 sequence is 16 residues long. From germline, CDR1 is SEHNR and CDR2 FQNEAQ (reference sequence). V shed 5 bases, J shed 0 bases, and the junction held 9 bases outside the gene matches. The DNA of the CDR3 is TGTGCCAGCAGCGCCTACAGGGGTCCGATGAACACTGAAGCTTTCTTT. This translates into CASSAYRGPMNTEAFF.

J is TRBJ2-7 and V is TRBV28; TRBD1 agrees at 11 bases. Trimming took 8 bases from V and 7 from J; bases not matched to a gene: 7. Germline-derived CDR1 and CDR2 are MDHEN and SYDVKM. This CDR3 has 13 residues. The CDR3 here is CASSGQGAQEQYF. The CDR3 bases are TGTGCCAGCTCCGGACAGGGGGCTCAGGAGCAGTACTTC.

Remarks on this clonotype: Since a much larger clone is just one base distant, this may be a read error. The chain recombines TRBV29-1 with TRBJ1-3; D is uncertain. Germline V lookup: CDR1 SQVTM, CDR2 ANQGSEA. CDR3 length equals 12 residues. Trimming cost V 4 bases and J 4 bases, with 8 bases left between them. CDR3 region: CSVASGGNTIYF. In DNA, the CDR3 is TGCAGCGTTGCTTCGGGGGGAAACACCATATATTTT.

The sample holds one count of this clonotype. The germline gene is not matched at one end of the junction; a read error may be the cause. V and J are TRBV12-3 or TRBV12-4 and TRBJ2-7; D not certain. This CDR3 has 14 residues. The CDR3 region is CAGTSDAGSYEHYF. CDR3 nucleotide sequence: TGTGCCGGCACCAGCGATGCCGGCTCCTACGAGCACTACTTC.

This clonotype was recorded at least ten times. The rearrangement uses TRBV29-1 and TRBJ2-3; 7 bases map to TRBD1. Germline-derived CDR1 and CDR2 are SQVTM and ANQGSEA. The CDR3 loop spans 10 amino acids. The CDR3 sequence: CSTGAGTQYF. CDR3 DNA sequence: TGCAGTACAGGGGCCGGTACGCAGTATTTT.

This clonotype was recorded at least ten times. This sequence joins TRBV6-5 and TRBJ1-1; D is unclear. The V and J ends lost 2 bases and 8 bases respectively, with 6 bases between them. Germline V gene lookup returns CDR1 MNHEY and CDR2 SVGAGI. The CDR3 is 11 residues long. CDR3 in amino acids: CASSYGPEAFF. The CDR3 DNA sequence: TGTGCCAGCAGTTACGGACCAGAAGCTTTCTTT.

Concerning this clonotype: A much larger clone lies one base from this, so it may be a read error. The CDR3 loop is CASSETSGKGAETQYF. The CDR3 nucleotides are TGTGCCAGCAGTGAAACTAGCGGGAAGGGCGCTGAGACCCAGTACTTC. The chain has TRBV6-1 and TRBJ2-5; the match to TRBD2 covers 10 bases. This CDR3 contains 16 residues. Germline V CDR1 and CDR2: MNHNS, SASEGT. After removal of 2 bases from V and 5 bases from J, the junction contained 8 bases not matched to a gene.

This clonotype has a single count. A much larger clone lies a single base off, so this may be a read error. The J gene is TRBJ2-3, the V gene TRBV5-6, with D perhaps assigned TRBD1 or TRBD2 (5 bases each). The CDR3 totals 17 residues. Looked up from germline, CDR1 is SGHDT and CDR2 is YYEEEE. V lost 0 bases, J lost 11 bases, and 25 bases lay in between. CDR3 bases: TGTGCCAGCAGCTTGGTGCGAACCGGGACGCGGCGCAATAGGCAGTATTTT. This gives the protein CASSLVRTGTRRNRQYF.